The source of this T cell receptor beta chain is a study of early T cells in non-severe SARS-CoV-2 infection. Study summary: The chains were unpaired, and the sequenced material was bulk RNA from unsorted whole blood. The study, taken as a whole, reports: VDJdb matching skewed toward anti-spike CD8 responses, missing private and CD4 specificities.

Attached unique molecular identifiers marked individual cDNA molecules. MiXCR, applied by TCRdb to the 5' RACE reads, yields one record per CDR3 protein. This table holds around 30,000 distinct CDR3 sequences, about 6% found once. Concerning this clonotype: Its antigen is unidentified.

This clonotype was obtained from an adult who was a healthcare worker with PCR-confirmed SARS-CoV-2 infection or an uninfected control (not recorded which). The sequenced sample was whole blood.

CDR3 bases: TGTGCCAGCAGAGCCACAGGGTTGAACACCATATATTTT. Translating gives CASRATGLNTIYF. V usage is TRBV12-3 or TRBV12-4 and J usage is TRBJ1-3, with D perhaps TRBD1 (6 bases). The V end was cut by 6 bases, the J end by 7 bases, with 13 bases between. The CDR3 sequence is 13 residues long.